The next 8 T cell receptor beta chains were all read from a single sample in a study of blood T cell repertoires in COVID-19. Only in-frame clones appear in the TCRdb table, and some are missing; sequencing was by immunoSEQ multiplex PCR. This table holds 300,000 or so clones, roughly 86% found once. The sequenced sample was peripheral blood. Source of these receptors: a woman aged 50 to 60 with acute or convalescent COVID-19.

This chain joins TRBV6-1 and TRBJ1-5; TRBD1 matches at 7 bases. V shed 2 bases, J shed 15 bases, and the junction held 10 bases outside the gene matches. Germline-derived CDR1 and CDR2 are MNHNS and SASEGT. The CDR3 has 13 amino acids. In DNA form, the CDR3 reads TGTGCCAGCAGTGAAAGGGGACAGACTTTTTCGCATTTT. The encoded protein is CASSERGQTFSHF.

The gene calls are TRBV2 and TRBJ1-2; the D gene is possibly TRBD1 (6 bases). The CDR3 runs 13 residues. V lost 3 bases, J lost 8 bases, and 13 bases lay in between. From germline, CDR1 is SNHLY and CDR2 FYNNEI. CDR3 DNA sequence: TGTGCCAGCAGTGACGACAACAGGGTCGGCTACACCTTC. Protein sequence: CASSDDNRVGYTF.

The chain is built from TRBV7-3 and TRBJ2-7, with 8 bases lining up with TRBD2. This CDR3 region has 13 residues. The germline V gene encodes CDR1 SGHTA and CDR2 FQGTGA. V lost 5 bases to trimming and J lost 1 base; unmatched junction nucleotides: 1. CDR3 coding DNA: TGTGCCAGCAGCCAGCGGGGGTCCTACGAGCAGTACTTC. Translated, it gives CASSQRGSYEQYF.

In DNA, the CDR3 is TGTGCCAGCAGTTCACTTCTAGCGGTAAACACCGGGGAGCTGTTTTTT. Residues: CASSSLLAVNTGELFF. The chain employs TRBV6-5 and TRBJ2-2; 7 bases are a match to TRBD2. CDR1 and CDR2 (germline): MNHEY, SVGAGI. V was pared by 4 bases and J by 2 bases, with 7 bases of the junction left unmatched. This CDR3 has 16 amino acids.

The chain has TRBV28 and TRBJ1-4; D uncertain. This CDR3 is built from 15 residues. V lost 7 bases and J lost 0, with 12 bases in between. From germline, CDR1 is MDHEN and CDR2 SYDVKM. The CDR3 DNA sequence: TGTGCCAGCACCGCCGGTCCCGCAACTAATGAAAAACTGTTTTTT. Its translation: CASTAGPATNEKLFF.

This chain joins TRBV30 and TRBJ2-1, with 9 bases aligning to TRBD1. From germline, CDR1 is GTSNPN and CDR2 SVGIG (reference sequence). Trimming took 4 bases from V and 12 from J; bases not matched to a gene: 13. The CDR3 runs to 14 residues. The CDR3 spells CAWNRGLYQDGQFF. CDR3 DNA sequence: TGTGCCTGGAACAGGGGGCTGTATCAGGATGGGCAGTTCTTC.

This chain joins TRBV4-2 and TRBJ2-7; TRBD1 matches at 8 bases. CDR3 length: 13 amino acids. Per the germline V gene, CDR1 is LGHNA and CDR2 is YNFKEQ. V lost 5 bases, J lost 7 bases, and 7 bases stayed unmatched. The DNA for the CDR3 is TGTGCCAGCAGCGGGGACAGGACGTTGGAGCAGTACTTC. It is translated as CASSGDRTLEQYF.

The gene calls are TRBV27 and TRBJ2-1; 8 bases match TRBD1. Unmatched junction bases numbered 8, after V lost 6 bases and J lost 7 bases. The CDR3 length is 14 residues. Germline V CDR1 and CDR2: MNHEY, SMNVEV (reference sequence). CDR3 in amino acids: CASSLDRVRNEQFF. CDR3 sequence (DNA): TGTGCCAGCAGCCTGGACAGGGTCCGTAATGAGCAGTTCTTC.